The entry below gives a single T cell receptor (beta chain) sequence along with its context. The entry originates in a study of CD8 T cells in Susac syndrome. Reverse transcription of 0.5 to 1 ug RNA was performed with random hexamers. Amplification of TCR beta CDR3 by immunoSEQ multiplex PCR spanned 54 Vbeta and 13 Jbeta. TCRdb called the immunoSEQ multiplex PCR reads again in MiXCR, with one record for every CDR3 protein. Found here are under 550,000 distinct CDR3 sequences, 85% of them singletons; the top ten hold 0.12%. This CDR3 spans 15 amino acids. V was clipped by 0 bases and J by 4 bases, with 11 bases between them. Germline values: CDR1 MGHRA, CDR2 YSYEKL. TEMRA cells were enriched by FACS, while CD8+ and CD4+ T cells were obtained through a negative isolation that was performed magnetically.

Material for sequencing was CD8+ T cells from PBMCs. This receptor was identified in a human donor with multiple sclerosis. The chain employs TRBV4-1 and TRBJ2-3, with a weak D call TRBD1 (6 bases). CDR3 in DNA: TGCGCCAGCAGCCAAGAGTGGGGGCTCGCAGATACGCAGTATTTT. As protein: CASSQEWGLADTQYF.